The clone carrying this T cell receptor beta chain was seen at least ten times. This entry is derived from a study of neurological immune-mediated disorders. The CDR3 loop spans 18 amino acids. CDR1 and CDR2 from the germline V gene are MGHRA and YSYEKL. Unmatched junction bases numbered 10, after V lost 0 bases and J lost 1 base. MiXCR was run by TCRdb on the 5' RACE reads, yielding one entry per CDR3 protein. This sample has approximately 26,000 distinct CDR3 sequences, with 2.5% to 4% found just once. This receptor was taken from a woman under 40 with multiple sclerosis. The chain employs TRBV4-1 and TRBJ2-3; 7 bases agree with TRBD2. The specimen sequenced was PBMCs. The DNA of the CDR3 is TGCGCCAGCAGCCAAGATCCGAGGGCTAGCGGACGCACAGATACGCAGTATTTT. Its protein product is CASSQDPRASGRTDTQYF.